A single TCR beta chain is shown here with its context. Method: immunoSEQ multiplex PCR; TCRdb's copy keeps in-frame clones and lacks some. The table lists about 97,000 clones, about 95% of them singletons. The data were obtained in a study of technical replicates of blood from a handful of donors. Per germline, CDR1 SGHRS and CDR2 YFSETQ. With 7 bases clipped from V and 8 bases from J, the junction kept 13 bases outside the gene matches. This CDR3 comprises 15 residues. This chain links TRBV5-1 with TRBJ2-1, with TRBD2 identical over 9 bases. Material for sequencing was T cells isolated from PBMCs. This TCR was sampled from a human donor in good health. As DNA, the CDR3 is TGCGCCAGCTCTAGAGATAGCGGGAGTCTCTATGAGCAGTTCTTC. Its translation: CASSRDSGSLYEQFF.